A single sample is the source of the 10 T cell receptor beta chains below, sequenced in a study of beta chain features in type 1 diabetes (dated by TCRdb to the late 2010s). Libraries were prepared through the immunoSEQ multiplex PCR assay. The entire amount of isolated RNA was reverse transcribed using the High Capacity cDNA Reverse Transcription Kit, so the sequenced TCRB transcripts were expressed ones. The immuneACCESS repertoire file appears here via TCRdb, limited to in-frame rearrangements. These files lack a portion of the clones; in checked studies, under half of the deficit traces to unresolved V genes, and the cause of the others is not known. The sample table contains about 450,000 clones; only one count was recorded for 10% to 12% of them. The ten biggest clones cover over 0.035% of the sample. Specimen: naive CD4+ T cells from blood. Interpreted using the paper, the cell subset or site label stands for: true naive CD4+ T cells. These receptors were obtained from a woman aged 18-30 years in good health.

The chain couples TRBV5-1 to TRBJ1-2; D ambiguous. Germline V CDR1 and CDR2: SGHRS, YFSETQ. The length of the CDR3 is 14 residues. Trimming pared 0 bases from V and 8 bases from J, leaving 14 bases between. The CDR3 DNA reads TGCGCCAGCAGCTTGGACCGGGGTACGGACGGCTACACCTTC. The encoded protein is CASSLDRGTDGYTF.

This clone has just a few counts. The chain joins TRBV7-9 to TRBJ1-6, with TRBD1 identical over 9 bases. Germline CDR1 and CDR2: SEHNR and FQNEAQ (reference sequence). Unmatched junction bases numbered 7, after V lost 5 bases and J lost 2 bases. The CDR3 runs 17 residues. The CDR3 DNA reads TGTGCCAGCAGCCCCGATGACAGGGGGGCCTATAATTCACCCCTCCACTTT. It yields the protein CASSPDDRGAYNSPLHF. Using reference TRBV7-9 and TRBJ1-6 for the parts outside the CDR3, the full variable domain is DTGVSQNPRHKITKRGQNVTFRCDPISEHNRLYWYRQTLGQGPEFLTYFQNEAQLEKSRLLSDRFSAERPKGSFSTLEIQRTEQGDSAMYLCASSPDDRGAYNSPLHFGNGTRLTVT.

A few counts support this clone. The genes are TRBV7-2 and TRBJ2-7; D is possibly TRBD1 (6 bases). Trimming stripped 5 bases from V and 2 bases from J, with 13 bases between. The CDR3 runs 14 residues. CDR1 is SGHTA and CDR2 is FQGNSA in the germline V gene. The CDR3 DNA sequence: TGTGCCAGCAGCCCCGGACAGAGTACCTACGAGCAGTACTTC. Protein: CASSPGQSTYEQYF.

The rearrangement joins TRBV9 to TRBJ1-5; D is possibly TRBD1 (5 bases). Germline V gene lookup returns CDR1 SGDLS and CDR2 YYNGEE. This CDR3 is 16 amino acids long. V dropped 0 bases and J dropped 3 bases, with 13 bases sitting between them. DNA for the CDR3: TGTGCCAGCAGCGTAGACCGACAGACTATCAATCAGCCCCAGCATTTT. Amino acids: CASSVDRQTINQPQHF.

This clone has only a few counts. The chain couples TRBV7-9 to TRBJ2-7, with D possibly being TRBD1 (5 bases). CDR1 SEHNR and CDR2 FQNEAQ come from the germline V gene (reference sequence). The CDR3 spans 14 residues. V was clipped by 3 bases and J by 1 base, with 10 bases between them. In DNA, the CDR3 is TGTGCCAGCAGCTTTCCAGGGAAATCCTACGAGCAGTACTTC. It specifies CASSFPGKSYEQYF.

This clone was detected only a few times. The rearrangement uses TRBV5-1 and TRBJ2-1, with a weak D call TRBD2 (6 bases). This CDR3 has 14 residues. Germline values: CDR1 SGHRS, CDR2 YFSETQ. The V gene lost 9 bases and the J gene lost 9 bases, with 22 bases spanning the gap. This CDR3 is CATRSTSSNSEQFF. DNA of the CDR3: TGCGCCACCCGTAGCACTAGCAGTAACAGTGAGCAGTTCTTC.

This chain joins TRBV19 and TRBJ2-1; 7 nucleotides agree with TRBD1. The germline V gene has CDR1 LNHDA and CDR2 SQIVND (reference sequence). This CDR3 contains 14 residues. With 1 base clipped from V and 6 bases from J, the junction kept 3 bases outside the gene matches. The CDR3 nucleotides are TGTGCCAGTAGTATAGTGGACAGGACCAATGAGCAGTTCTTC. It yields the protein CASSIVDRTNEQFF.

This clone was seen only a few times. The gene calls are TRBV19 and TRBJ2-1; D is possibly TRBD1 (5 bases). The V and J ends lost 9 bases and 8 bases respectively, with 20 bases between them. CDR1 and CDR2 (germline): LNHDA, SQIVND (reference sequence). CDR3 length: 14 residues. The CDR3 reads CASSLSGQGDEQFF. CDR3 DNA sequence: TGTGCCAGCTCGTTGTCGGGCCAGGGTGATGAGCAGTTCTTC.

CDR3 in DNA: TGTGCCAGCAGCGTAGAAGTAGGAGGCGGGGTTGTATCGAGCACAGATACGCAGTATTTT. It encodes CASSVEVGGGVVSSTDTQYF. This chain joins TRBV9 and TRBJ2-3, with D tentatively TRBD2 (6 bases). The CDR3 spans 20 residues. Germline V gene lookup returns CDR1 SGDLS and CDR2 YYNGEE. Trimming took off 0 bases at V and 0 bases at J, with 23 bases between the two ends.

This chain links TRBV9 with TRBJ1-2; unclear D gene. The CDR3 extends over 15 amino acids. V was trimmed by 3 bases and J by 3 bases, leaving 15 bases between them. Germline-derived CDR1 and CDR2 are SGDLS and YYNGEE. The CDR3 DNA reads as TGTGCCAGCAGCGAGGGAACCGCAGTAGACTATGGCTACACCTTC. Translating it yields CASSEGTAVDYGYTF.